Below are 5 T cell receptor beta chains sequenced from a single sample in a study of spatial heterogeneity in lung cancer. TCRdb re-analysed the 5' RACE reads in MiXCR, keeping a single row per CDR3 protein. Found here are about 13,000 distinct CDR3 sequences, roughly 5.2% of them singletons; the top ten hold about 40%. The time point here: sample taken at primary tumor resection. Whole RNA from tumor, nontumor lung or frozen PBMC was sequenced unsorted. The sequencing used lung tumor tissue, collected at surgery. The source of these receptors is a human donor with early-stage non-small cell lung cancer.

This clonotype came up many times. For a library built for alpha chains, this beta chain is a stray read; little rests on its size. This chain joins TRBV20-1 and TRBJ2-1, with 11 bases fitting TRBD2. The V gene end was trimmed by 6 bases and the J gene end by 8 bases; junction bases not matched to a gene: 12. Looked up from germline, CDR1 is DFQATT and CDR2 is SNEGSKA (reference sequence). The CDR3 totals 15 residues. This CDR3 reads CSAINSGGAMDEQFF. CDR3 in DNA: TGCAGTGCCATTAATAGCGGGGGGGCCATGGATGAGCAGTTCTTC.

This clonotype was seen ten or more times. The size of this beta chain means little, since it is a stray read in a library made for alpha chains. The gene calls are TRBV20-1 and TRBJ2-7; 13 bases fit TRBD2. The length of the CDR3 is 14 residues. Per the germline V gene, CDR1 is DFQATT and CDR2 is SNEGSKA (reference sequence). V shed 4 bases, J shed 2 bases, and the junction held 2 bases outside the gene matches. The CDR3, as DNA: TGCAGTGCTATGGGGACTAGCGGGACCTACGAGCAGTACGTC. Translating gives CSAMGTSGTYEQYV.

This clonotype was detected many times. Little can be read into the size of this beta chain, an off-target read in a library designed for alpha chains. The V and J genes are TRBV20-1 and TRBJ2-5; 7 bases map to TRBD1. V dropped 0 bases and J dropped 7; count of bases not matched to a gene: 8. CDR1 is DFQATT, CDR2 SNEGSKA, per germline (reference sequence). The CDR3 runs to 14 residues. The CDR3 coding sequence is TGCAGTGCTAGAGATGGTCAGGGGGTGGGGACCCAGTACTTC. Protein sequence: CSARDGQGVGTQYF.

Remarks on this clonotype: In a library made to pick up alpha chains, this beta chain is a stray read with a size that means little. CDR3 nucleotide sequence: TGTGCCAGCACCCTGGGGCAGGGGGTTGGCACTGAAGCTTTCTTT. Residues: CASTLGQGVGTEAFF. V and J are TRBV12-3 or TRBV12-4 and TRBJ1-1; 7 nucleotides match TRBD1. CDR3 length equals 15 residues. V shed 7 bases and J 4 bases; nucleotides not matched to a gene: 12.

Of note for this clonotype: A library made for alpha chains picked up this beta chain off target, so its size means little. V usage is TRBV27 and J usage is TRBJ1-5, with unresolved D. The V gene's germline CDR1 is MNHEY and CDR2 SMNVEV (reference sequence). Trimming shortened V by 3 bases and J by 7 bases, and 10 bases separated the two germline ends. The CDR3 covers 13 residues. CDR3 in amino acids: CASSLVGRQPQHF. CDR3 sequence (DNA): TGTGCCAGCAGTTTGGTAGGGCGCCAGCCCCAGCATTTT.